The 32 T cell receptor beta chains given below trace back to one sample, sequenced in a study of a mutant IDH1 vaccine in newly diagnosed glioma. Specified time point: week 35, safety follow-up. The study gave 300 ug of mutant IDH1 20-mer peptide per vaccine dose, with topical imiquimod. TCRdb's table, derived via immunoSEQ multiplex PCR, lists solely in-frame clones and lacks some. The table records about 46,000 clones, over 80% of them present only once. Antigens of these TCRs are unknown. This sample comprised PBMCs, obtained from a glioma patient whose treatment included an IDH1 peptide vaccine. These receptor sequences come from a middle-aged man with glioma.

The rearrangement uses TRBV14 and TRBJ2-7; D is uncertain. The CDR3 covers 13 residues. Germline CDR1 reads SGHDN; CDR2 reads FVKESK. V was cut by 4 bases and J by 5 bases, with 12 bases left in between. The CDR3: CASSPEFWHEQYF. The CDR3 nucleotides are TGTGCCAGCAGCCCGGAGTTCTGGCACGAGCAGTACTTC. The full variable domain, its missing parts supplied by reference TRBV14 and TRBJ2-7, is EAGVTQFPSHSVIEKGQTVTLRCDPISGHDNLYWYRRVMGKEIKFLLHFVKESKQDESGMPNNRFLAERTGGTYSTLKVQPAELEDSGVYFCASSPEFWHEQYFGPGTRLTVT.

V is TRBV28 and J is TRBJ1-4; 8 bases map to TRBD1. CDR1 and CDR2 (germline): MDHEN, SYDVKM. V lost 3 bases, J lost 7 bases, and 7 bases stayed unmatched. This CDR3 comprises 15 residues. Written as DNA, the CDR3 is TGTGCCAGCAGTTTGCGACAGGGGCAACGTGAAAAACTGTTTTTT. Translation: CASSLRQGQREKLFF.

Only one count was recorded for this clone. This chain links TRBV5-6 with TRBJ2-7; 8 bases are a match to TRBD2. The CDR3 length is 15 residues. Germline-derived CDR1 and CDR2 are SGHDT and YYEEEE. The V and J ends lost 0 bases and 2 bases, in that order; junction bases with no gene match: 4. The CDR3 here is CASSLVASGPYEQYF. For the CDR3, the DNA is TGTGCCAGCAGCTTGGTAGCTAGCGGGCCCTACGAGCAGTACTTC.

V is TRBV2 and J is TRBJ2-1; 7 nucleotides agree with TRBD2. Germline loops: CDR1 SNHLY, CDR2 FYNNEI. The CDR3 extends over 19 amino acids. The trim removed 0 bases at V and 3 bases at J, leaving 14 bases unmatched. The CDR3 coding sequence is TGTGCCAGCAGTGAAGCGCTTAGTGGGTCAAAGCGGGACTACAATGAGCAGTTCTTC. Its protein is CASSEALSGSKRDYNEQFF.

The chain recombines TRBV7-9 with TRBJ1-1; D gene ambiguous. This CDR3 is 13 amino acids long. V lost 3 bases, J lost 5 bases, and 10 bases lay in between. Looked up from germline, CDR1 is SEHNR and CDR2 is FQNEAQ (reference sequence). The CDR3 sequence: CASSFQDTTEAFF. The CDR3 region has the DNA TGTGCCAGCAGCTTTCAAGACACAACTGAAGCTTTCTTT.

This clone was detected only once. The chain employs TRBV4-3 and TRBJ2-2; either TRBD1 or TRBD2 may supply D (6 bases each). The ends were cut back, 0 bases at V and 3 bases at J, with 14 bases in the middle. The CDR3 loop spans 17 amino acids. Germline V gene data show CDR1 as LGHNA and CDR2 as YSLEER. The CDR3 nucleotides are TGCGCCAGCAGCCAAGATCGTAGGGGGGATTACACCGGGGAGCTGTTTTTT. Translating gives CASSQDRRGDYTGELFF.

This clone was picked up one time. CDR3 sequence: CASSPGTSGYNEQFF. CDR3 sequence (DNA): TGTGCCAGCAGCCCCGGGACTAGCGGCTACAATGAGCAGTTCTTC. The genes are TRBV7-2 and TRBJ2-1, with 11 positions matching TRBD2. The J segment lost 3 bases and the V segment lost 5 bases, leaving 3 bases of the junction unmatched. Germline V gene lookup returns CDR1 SGHTA and CDR2 FQGNSA. This CDR3 region has 15 residues.

This chain's CDR3 is CASSYYSGSNQPQHF. CDR3 in DNA: TGTGCCAGCAGTTACTATTCAGGGAGCAATCAGCCCCAGCATTTT. This chain joins TRBV6-5 and TRBJ1-5; D may be TRBD1 (5 bases). The CDR3 spans 15 residues. The V end lost 1 base, the J end lost 1 base, and 8 bases lay between the germline ends. The germline CDR1 and CDR2 sequences are MNHEY and SVGAGI.

This rearrangement joins TRBV6-5 to TRBJ1-2; 9 nucleotides align to TRBD1. Losses at the gene ends were 6 bases for V and 4 bases for J; bases not matched to a gene: 9. This CDR3 has 15 residues. CDR1 MNHEY and CDR2 SVGAGI come from the germline V gene. Here the CDR3 DNA reads TGTGCCAGCAGGCCTCCCGGGACAGGGCCCTATGGCTACACCTTC. As protein: CASRPPGTGPYGYTF.

This clone was observed a handful of times. The CDR3 nucleotides are TGTGCCAGCAGCTCCCGGACGGGGAAGTACAATGAGCAGTTCTTC. Its translation is CASSSRTGKYNEQFF. The chain links TRBV7-9 to TRBJ2-1; D might be TRBD2 (5 bases). CDR1 SEHNR and CDR2 FQNEAQ come from the germline V gene (reference sequence). The CDR3 runs to 15 residues. V gave up 4 bases and J gave up 4 bases, with 14 bases separating them.

The chain links TRBV30 to TRBJ1-1; TRBD1 might be the D (6 bases). This CDR3 is built from 15 residues. V was cut by 1 base and J by 0 bases, with 12 bases left in between. Germline CDR1 GTSNPN, CDR2 SVGIG (reference sequence). As DNA, the CDR3 is TGTGCCTGGAGTGGGGGGACACCCATGAACACTGAAGCTTTCTTT. Amino acids: CAWSGGTPMNTEAFF.

The chain couples TRBV11-3 to TRBJ2-3, with 9 bases aligning to TRBD2. The CDR3 has 16 residues. V lost 3 bases, J lost 4 bases, and 8 bases stayed unmatched. Germline values: CDR1 SGHNT, CDR2 YENEEA. The CDR3 spells CASSFGGGAGPDTQYF. For the CDR3, the DNA is TGTGCCAGCAGCTTCGGCGGGGGGGCCGGCCCAGATACGCAGTATTTT.

The gene calls are TRBV28 and TRBJ1-1; D may be TRBD1 (6 bases). V was pared by 7 bases and J by 5 bases, with 23 bases between. The CDR3 extends over 16 amino acids. In germline, CDR1 is MDHEN, CDR2 SYDVKM. CDR3 nucleotide sequence: TGTGCCAGCACCCTAAGAAGGGGCAGGGGAGGTACTGAAGCTTTCTTT. Translating it yields CASTLRRGRGGTEAFF.

The CDR3 coding sequence is TGTGCCTGGAGTCGGGACACTTCCTACGAGCAGTACTTC. Protein sequence: CAWSRDTSYEQYF. J is TRBJ2-7 and V is TRBV30; D is possibly TRBD1 (6 bases). Trimming stripped 2 bases from V and 1 base from J, with 9 bases between. CDR3 length: 13 amino acids. Germline V gene sequence: CDR1 GTSNPN, CDR2 SVGIG (reference sequence).

The chain recombines TRBV29-1 with TRBJ2-2; D is unresolved. This CDR3 contains 12 residues. The germline CDR1 and CDR2 sequences are SQVTM and ANQGSEA. V was pared by 6 bases and J by 4 bases, with 9 bases between. CDR3 coding DNA: TGCAGCGTCTCTGCTTTCACCGGGGAGCTGTTTTTT. Translating it yields CSVSAFTGELFF.

The CDR3 DNA reads TGTGCCAGCAGCTTAGAGGGGGGCTGGCGCCTGAACACTGAAGCTTTCTTT. Encoded protein: CASSLEGGWRLNTEAFF. The rearrangement links TRBV7-9 to TRBJ1-1, with a possible D match to TRBD1 (6 bases). From germline, CDR1 is SEHNR and CDR2 FQNEAQ (reference sequence). V was cut by 1 base and J by 0 bases, with 15 bases left in between. CDR3 length: 17 residues. The full variable domain, with the rest looked up from reference TRBV7-9 and TRBJ1-1, is DTGVSQNPRHKITKRGQNVTFRCDPISEHNRLYWYRQTLGQGPEFLTYFQNEAQLEKSRLLSDRFSAERPKGSFSTLEIQRTEQGDSAMYLCASSLEGGWRLNTEAFFGQGTRLTVV.

The chain carries TRBV6-5 and TRBJ2-7, with 9 bases aligning to TRBD1. V lost 5 bases, J lost 5 bases, and 10 bases stayed unmatched. Germline V gene data show CDR1 as MNHEY and CDR2 as SVGAGI. The CDR3 loop spans 15 amino acids. The CDR3 is CASSTPGQGSNEQYF. CDR3 sequence (DNA): TGTGCCAGCAGTACCCCGGGACAGGGATCGAACGAGCAGTACTTC.

The V and J genes are TRBV11-3 and TRBJ2-2; tentatively, D is TRBD2 (5 bases). Germline CDR1 is SGHNT and CDR2 is YENEEA. The CDR3 totals 17 residues. Trimming removed 4 bases from V and 4 bases from J, with 19 bases in between. The CDR3 region is CASSSFYGKPGTGELFF. Here the CDR3 DNA reads TGTGCCAGCAGCTCTTTTTACGGGAAGCCTGGCACCGGGGAGCTGTTTTTT.

The V call is TRBV4-3, the J call TRBJ1-4, with TRBD1 matching 9 bases. This CDR3 is built from 17 residues. The V segment lost 5 bases and the J segment 8 bases; nucleotides outside the gene matches: 15. The germline V gene encodes CDR1 LGHNA and CDR2 YSLEER. DNA for the CDR3: TGCGCCAGCAGCTCAAGTCCTGGCTGGACAGGGGAGGAAAAACTGTTTTTT. Translation: CASSSSPGWTGEEKLFF.

This sequence joins TRBV14 and TRBJ1-3, with D unresolved. Trimming stripped 4 bases from V and 0 bases from J, with 13 bases between. CDR3 size: 16 residues. The germline V gene has CDR1 SGHDN and CDR2 FVKESK. DNA of the CDR3: TGTGCCAGCAGCCCCCTTGGACCCGGCTCTGGAAACACCATATATTTT. It translates to CASSPLGPGSGNTIYF. Variable domain in full (rest from reference TRBV14 and TRBJ1-3): EAGVTQFPSHSVIEKGQTVTLRCDPISGHDNLYWYRRVMGKEIKFLLHFVKESKQDESGMPNNRFLAERTGGTYSTLKVQPAELEDSGVYFCASSPLGPGSGNTIYFGEGSWLTVV.

This rearrangement joins TRBV19 to TRBJ1-5, with D perhaps TRBD1 (5 bases). V dropped 7 bases and J dropped 6 bases, with 19 bases sitting between them. Germline CDR1 and CDR2: LNHDA and SQIVND (reference sequence). This CDR3 comprises 15 residues. DNA for the CDR3: TGTGCCAGTAACCCTCCTTCAGGGTTAGGTCAGCCCCAGCATTTT. Protein sequence: CASNPPSGLGQPQHF. The whole variable domain, remainder taken from reference TRBV19 and TRBJ1-5, is DGGITQSPKYLFRKEGQNVTLSCEQNLNHDAMYWYRQDPGQGLRLIYYSQIVNDFQKGDIAEGYSVSREKKESFPLTVTSAQKNPTAFYLCASNPPSGLGQPQHFGDGTRLSIL.

The genes are TRBV7-3 and TRBJ1-1, with D unclear. Germline values: CDR1 SGHTA, CDR2 FQGTGA. V dropped 3 bases and J dropped 1 base, with 9 bases sitting between them. This CDR3 has 14 amino acids. The CDR3 protein is CASSLNFGNTEAFF. The CDR3 region has the DNA TGTGCCAGCAGCTTGAACTTCGGGAACACTGAAGCTTTCTTT.

This chain links TRBV19 with TRBJ2-6; TRBD1 aligns across 7 bases. CDR1 is LNHDA and CDR2 is SQIVND in the germline V gene (reference sequence). Losses at the gene ends were 4 bases for V and 1 base for J; bases not matched to a gene: 4. The CDR3 totals 16 residues. CDR3 protein: CASSTLTGSGANVLTF. CDR3 bases: TGTGCCAGTAGTACTTTGACAGGGTCTGGGGCCAACGTCCTGACTTTC.

V gene TRBV4-1 combines with J gene TRBJ1-1; D might be TRBD1 (6 bases). Trimming stripped 3 bases from V and 2 bases from J, with 16 bases between. Germline CDR1 reads MGHRA; CDR2 reads YSYEKL. This CDR3 comprises 16 residues. The CDR3 DNA is TGCGCCAGCAGCCACCACGGACAGCTAGTAAACACTGAAGCTTTCTTT. Its protein product is CASSHHGQLVNTEAFF.

The rearrangement uses TRBV18 and TRBJ2-1; possible D gene TRBD2, 7 bases. CDR3 size: 14 residues. V lost 5 bases, J lost 1 base, and 9 bases lay in between. The germline V gene has CDR1 KGHSH and CDR2 LQKENI. The CDR3, as DNA: TGTGCCAGCTCAGGGGGGGCGTCCTACAATGAGCAGTTCTTC. This encodes CASSGGASYNEQFF.

The chain is built from TRBV19 and TRBJ1-2; 9 bases are shared with TRBD1. Germline V gene lookup returns CDR1 LNHDA and CDR2 SQIVND (reference sequence). This CDR3 spans 11 amino acids. Trimming took 8 bases from V and 8 from J; bases not matched to a gene: 3. The CDR3 bases are TGTGCCAGTTACAGGGGGCGCGGCTACACCTTC. This gives the protein CASYRGRGYTF.

This clone was found a few times. The V and J genes are TRBV11-2 and TRBJ2-5; D possibly matches TRBD1 or TRBD2 (6 bases each). Trimming took off 2 bases at V and 2 bases at J, with 9 bases between the two ends. In germline, CDR1 is SGHAT, CDR2 FQNNGV. The CDR3 totals 14 residues. The CDR3 spells CASSLQGGQETQYF. As DNA, the CDR3 is TGTGCCAGCAGCTTACAAGGGGGGCAAGAGACCCAGTACTTC. The full variable domain, rest sourced from reference TRBV11-2 and TRBJ2-5, is EAGVAQSPRYKIIEKRQSVAFWCNPISGHATLYWYQQILGQGPKLLIQFQNNGVVDDSQLPKDRFSAERLKGVDSTLKIQPAKLEDSAVYLCASSLQGGQETQYFGPGTRLLVL.

J is TRBJ1-1 and V is TRBV2; possibly TRBD1 for D (6 bases). V shed 4 bases and J shed 1 base, with 7 bases lying between them. The CDR3 length is 13 residues. The germline gives CDR1 SNHLY, CDR2 FYNNEI. The CDR3: CASSAGANTEAFF. The DNA of the CDR3 is TGTGCCAGCAGTGCAGGGGCGAACACTGAAGCTTTCTTT.

This clone was counted between two and nine times. This sequence joins TRBV6-5 and TRBJ2-5; D unresolved. The CDR3 runs to 14 residues. V was clipped by 1 base and J by 5 bases, with 11 bases between them. CDR1 and CDR2 from the germline V gene are MNHEY and SVGAGI. The CDR3 loop reads CASSYYGPPETQYF. The CDR3 DNA sequence: TGTGCCAGCAGTTACTACGGGCCCCCGGAGACCCAGTACTTC.

The J gene is TRBJ1-6, the V gene TRBV7-6, with a tentative D call TRBD1 (5 bases). Deletions cut 5 bases from V and 7 bases from J, with 12 bases between. The CDR3 loop spans 14 amino acids. CDR1 SGHVS and CDR2 FNYEAQ come from the germline V gene. CDR3 region: CASSPQEGNSPLHF. Here the CDR3 DNA reads TGTGCCAGCAGCCCCCAGGAGGGGAATTCACCCCTCCACTTT.

This clone was observed a single time. The genes are TRBV4-3 and TRBJ1-1; perhaps TRBD1 as D (6 bases). V lost 1 base to trimming and J lost 4 bases, with 13 bases between them. The CDR3 has 15 amino acids. Germline CDR1 is LGHNA and CDR2 is YSLEER. The CDR3: CASSQGETGLTEAFF. CDR3 bases: TGCGCCAGCAGCCAAGGCGAGACAGGACTCACTGAAGCTTTCTTT.

The V and J genes are TRBV13 and TRBJ1-2, with D perhaps matching TRBD1 (6 bases). This CDR3 region has 13 residues. From germline, CDR1 is PRHDT and CDR2 FYEKMQ (reference sequence). V gave up 3 bases and J gave up 7 bases, with 12 bases separating them. The CDR3 protein is CASSFIGGGGYTF. In DNA form, the CDR3 reads TGTGCCAGCAGCTTCATAGGAGGGGGTGGCTACACCTTC. The full variable domain, rest sourced from reference TRBV13 and TRBJ1-2, is AAGVIQSPRHLIKEKRETATLKCYPIPRHDTVYWYQQGPGQDPQFLISFYEKMQSDKGSIPDRFSAQQFSDYHSELNMSSLELGDSALYFCASSFIGGGGYTFGSGTRLTVV.